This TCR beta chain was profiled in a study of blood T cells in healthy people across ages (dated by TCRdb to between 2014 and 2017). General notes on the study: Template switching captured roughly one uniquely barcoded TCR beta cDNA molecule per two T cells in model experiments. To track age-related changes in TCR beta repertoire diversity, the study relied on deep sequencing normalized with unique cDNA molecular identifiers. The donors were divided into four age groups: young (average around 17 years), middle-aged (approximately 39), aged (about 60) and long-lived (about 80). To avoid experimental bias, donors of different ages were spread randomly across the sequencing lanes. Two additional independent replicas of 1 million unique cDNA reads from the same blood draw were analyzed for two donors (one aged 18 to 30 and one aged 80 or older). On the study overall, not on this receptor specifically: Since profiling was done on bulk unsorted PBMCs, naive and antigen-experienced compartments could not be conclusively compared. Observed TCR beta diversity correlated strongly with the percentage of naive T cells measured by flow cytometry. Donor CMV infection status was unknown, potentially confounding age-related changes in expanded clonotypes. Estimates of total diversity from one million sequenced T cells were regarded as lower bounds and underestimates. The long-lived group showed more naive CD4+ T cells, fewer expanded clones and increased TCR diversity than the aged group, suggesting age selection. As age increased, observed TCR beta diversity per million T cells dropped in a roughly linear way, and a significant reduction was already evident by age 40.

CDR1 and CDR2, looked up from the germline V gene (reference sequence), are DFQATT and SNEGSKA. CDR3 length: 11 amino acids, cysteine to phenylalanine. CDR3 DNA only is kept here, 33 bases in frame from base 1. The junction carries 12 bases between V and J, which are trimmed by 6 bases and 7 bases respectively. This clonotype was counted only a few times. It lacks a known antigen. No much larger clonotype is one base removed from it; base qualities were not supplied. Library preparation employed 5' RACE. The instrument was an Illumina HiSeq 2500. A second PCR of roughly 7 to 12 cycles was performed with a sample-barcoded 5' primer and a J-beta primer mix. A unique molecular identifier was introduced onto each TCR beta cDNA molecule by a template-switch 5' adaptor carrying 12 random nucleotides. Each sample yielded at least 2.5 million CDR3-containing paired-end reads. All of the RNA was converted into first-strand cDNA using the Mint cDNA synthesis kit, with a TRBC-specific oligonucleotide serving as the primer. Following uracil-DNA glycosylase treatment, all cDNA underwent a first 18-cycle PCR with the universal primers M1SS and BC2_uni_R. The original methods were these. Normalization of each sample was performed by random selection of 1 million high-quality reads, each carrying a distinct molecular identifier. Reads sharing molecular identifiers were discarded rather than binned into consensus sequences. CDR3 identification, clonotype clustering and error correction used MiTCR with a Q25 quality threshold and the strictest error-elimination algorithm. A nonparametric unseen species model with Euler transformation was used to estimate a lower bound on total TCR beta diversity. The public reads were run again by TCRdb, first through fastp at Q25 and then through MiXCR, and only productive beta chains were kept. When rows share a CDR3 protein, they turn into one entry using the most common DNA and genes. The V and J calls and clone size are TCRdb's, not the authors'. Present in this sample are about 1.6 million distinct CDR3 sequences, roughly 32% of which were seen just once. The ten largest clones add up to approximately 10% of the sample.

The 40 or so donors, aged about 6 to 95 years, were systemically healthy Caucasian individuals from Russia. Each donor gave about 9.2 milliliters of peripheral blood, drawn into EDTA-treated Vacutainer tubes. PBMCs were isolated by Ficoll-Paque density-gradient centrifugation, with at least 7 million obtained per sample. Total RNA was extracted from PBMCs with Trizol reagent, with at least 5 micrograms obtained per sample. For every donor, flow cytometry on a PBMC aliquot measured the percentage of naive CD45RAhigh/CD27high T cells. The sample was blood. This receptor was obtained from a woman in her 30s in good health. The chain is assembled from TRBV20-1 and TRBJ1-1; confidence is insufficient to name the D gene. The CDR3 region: CSALGAFEAFF. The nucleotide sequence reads TGCAGTGCCTTGGGAGCTTTTGAAGCTTTCTTT.